Here is one T cell receptor (beta chain) with its context. Looked up from germline, CDR1 is LGHDT and CDR2 is YNNKEL (reference sequence). V was cut by 7 bases and J by 1 base, with 16 bases left in between. The CDR3 length is 15 residues. Participants spanned ages roughly 18 to 90 years and resided in about 24 US areas. Cohorts were based on clinical histories the participants reported. Authors' methods: Amplified reference gene primers provided the basis for estimating nucleated cell counts. Profiled with immunoSEQ multiplex PCR; TCRdb holds only in-frame clones, not every one. That table gives V, J and clone size, and the DNA gave D and trimming. The table lists around 250,000 clones, about 87% of them singletons. This sample stems from a study of blood T cell repertoires in COVID-19. Study details: Spain, Italy and the United States supplied samples that represented acute and convalescent COVID-19.

The chain joins TRBV3-1 (or the pseudogene TRBV3-2) to TRBJ1-1; D gene uncertain. What was sequenced was PBMCs or T cells enriched from blood (not recorded which). This TCR came from a woman aged 40 to 50 with acute COVID-19. Here the CDR3 reads CASTAVTQENTEAFF. Written as DNA, the CDR3 is TGTGCCAGCACCGCTGTAACACAAGAGAACACTGAAGCTTTCTTT.